These 27 T cell receptor beta chains originate from one sample sequenced in a study of T-cell reconstitution after alpha-beta-depleted transplantation in children. Preparation of the TCRbeta library was carried out with unique molecular identifiers. In TCRdb, the PCR reads were re-called with MiXCR into one record per CDR3 protein. This sample has fewer than 400,000 distinct CDR3 sequences, with about a fifth found just once. The specimen was PBMCs from the stem cell graft donor, collected from the stem cell graft. All receptors come from a human donor who donated a stem cell graft to a child with acute myeloid leukemia.

In this sample, this clonotype turned up a few times. The V and J genes are TRBV5-5 and TRBJ2-7, with 9 bases that match TRBD2. V lost 5 bases to trimming and J lost 4 bases; unmatched junction nucleotides: 7. CDR1 SGHKS and CDR2 YYEKEE come from the germline V gene (reference sequence). This CDR3 region has 14 residues. This CDR3 is CASRPTSGFYEQYF. DNA of the CDR3: TGTGCCAGCAGGCCGACTAGCGGATTTTACGAGCAGTACTTC.

V is TRBV12-3 or TRBV12-4 and J is TRBJ1-5; TRBD1 might be the D (5 bases). CDR3 length: 15 amino acids. Trimming left V 5 bases short and J 5 bases short, with 16 bases between. The CDR3 region is CASSHGAGVHQPQHF. The CDR3 region has the DNA TGTGCCAGCAGTCACGGTGCGGGGGTGCATCAGCCCCAGCATTTT.

This clonotype was detected only once. The CDR3 DNA follows: TGCGCCAGCAGCCAAGATAGCCTAGCGGGAACCGGGGAGCTGTTTTTT. This encodes CASSQDSLAGTGELFF. The rearrangement uses TRBV4-3 and TRBJ2-2; TRBD2 aligns across 9 bases. Germline trimming cut 0 bases from V and 5 bases from J; bases unmatched to any gene: 4. This CDR3 has 16 amino acids. Germline values: CDR1 LGHNA, CDR2 YSLEER.

The chain links TRBV3-1 to TRBJ2-1; 14 bases fit TRBD2. Germline CDR1 is LGHDT and CDR2 is YNNKEL (reference sequence). The CDR3 is 15 amino acids. Germline trimming cut 6 bases from V and 7 bases from J; bases unmatched to any gene: 5. This chain's CDR3 is CASRRGTSGRNEQFF. CDR3 nucleotides: TGTGCCAGCAGACGAGGGACTAGCGGGAGAAATGAGCAGTTCTTC.

This clonotype was recorded a few times. The chain combines TRBV7-2 with TRBJ2-7, with TRBD2 matching over 10 bases. The germline V gene encodes CDR1 SGHTA and CDR2 FQGNSA. With 5 bases clipped from V and 7 bases from J, the junction kept 8 bases outside the gene matches. The CDR3 extends over 14 amino acids. The CDR3 sequence: CASSPSSGSWEQYF. In DNA, the CDR3 is TGTGCCAGCAGCCCCTCTAGCGGGAGCTGGGAGCAGTACTTC.

This clonotype was seen repeatedly, ten times or more. The rearrangement links TRBV13 to TRBJ2-7; TRBD1 matches at 9 bases. This CDR3 is built from 15 residues. V gave up 4 bases and J gave up 3 bases; unmatched junction bases: 7. CDR1 and CDR2 from the germline V gene are PRHDT and FYEKMQ (reference sequence). CDR3 nucleotides: TGTGCCAGCAGCTCAACGGGACAGGGCTACTACGAGCAGTACTTC. Encoded protein: CASSSTGQGYYEQYF.

This clonotype was recorded at least ten times. The chain has TRBV29-1 and TRBJ2-3; D unresolved. The germline V and J ends were trimmed by 5 bases and 3 bases, with 9 bases remaining between them. Germline V gives CDR1 SQVTM, CDR2 ANQGSEA. CDR3 size: 12 residues. CDR3 protein: CSVYMGTDTQYF. The CDR3 coding sequence is TGCAGCGTTTACATGGGAACAGATACGCAGTATTTT.

The chain recombines TRBV29-1 with TRBJ2-1, with D possibly TRBD2 on 7 matching bases. V gave up 4 bases and J gave up 6 bases, with 10 bases separating them. Germline CDR1 SQVTM, CDR2 ANQGSEA. This CDR3 spans 12 amino acids. The chain's CDR3 is CSVVGGGNEQFF. The CDR3 DNA reads TGCAGCGTTGTAGGGGGGGGCAATGAGCAGTTCTTC.

This clonotype came up many times. The CDR3 spells CSARDPLQGEAFF. In DNA, the CDR3 is TGCAGTGCTAGAGATCCCCTACAGGGAGAAGCTTTCTTT. V is TRBV20-1 and J is TRBJ1-1, with D possibly being TRBD1 (6 bases). V shed 0 bases and J shed 8 bases, with 13 bases lying between them. The CDR3 is 13 residues long. CDR1 is DFQATT and CDR2 is SNEGSKA in the germline V gene (reference sequence).

This clonotype was observed at least ten times. The rearrangement joins TRBV25-1 to TRBJ2-7, with 7 positions matching TRBD2. CDR1 and CDR2 (germline): MGHDK, SYGVNS. V was clipped by 1 base and J by 0 bases; unmatched bases: 3. This CDR3 comprises 15 residues. The CDR3 nucleotides are TGTGCCAGCAGTGAATCTAGCGGTAGCTCCTACGAGCAGTACTTC. Protein product: CASSESSGSSYEQYF.

This clonotype has just a few counts. The rearrangement joins TRBV15 to TRBJ2-7; 8 bases agree with TRBD2. Germline values: CDR1 LNHNV, CDR2 YYDKDF (reference sequence). There are 15 residues in the CDR3. Germline trimming cut 1 base from V and 6 bases from J; bases unmatched to any gene: 8. Here the CDR3 reads CATSRVRSGSIEQYF. In nucleotides, the CDR3 is TGTGCCACCAGCAGAGTAAGGAGCGGGAGTATCGAGCAGTACTTC. Together with reference TRBV15 and TRBJ2-7, the CDR3 gives the full variable domain: DAMVIQNPRYQVTQFGKPVTLSCSQTLNHNVMYWYQQKSSQAPKLLFHYYDKDFNNEADTPDNFQSRRPNTSFCFLDIRSPGLGDTAMYLCATSRVRSGSIEQYFGPGTRLTVT.

This clonotype has a count of ten or more. This chain uses TRBV21-1 with TRBJ2-7; the table calls TRBD2, which could not be checked here. TRBV21-1 has pseudogene status. The CDR3 contains 14 residues. This CDR3 reads CASSKGLAGYEQYF. The CDR3 DNA reads TGTGCCAGCAGCAAGGGACTAGCGGGATACGAGCAGTACTTC.

This clonotype was observed at least ten times. This chain uses TRBV6-5 with TRBJ2-6; 7 bases are shared with TRBD2. V was pared by 2 bases and J by 3 bases, with 1 base of the junction left unmatched. Germline CDR1 is MNHEY and CDR2 is SVGAGI. This CDR3 spans 15 amino acids. CDR3 residues: CASSYGGDGANVLTF. The CDR3 nucleotides are TGTGCCAGCAGTTACGGGGGGGATGGGGCCAACGTCCTGACTTTC.

This clonotype is a singleton in its sample. This chain joins TRBV28 and TRBJ2-7; 10 nucleotides agree with TRBD1. After removal of 4 bases from V and 0 bases from J, the junction contained 0 bases not matched to a gene. CDR1 MDHEN and CDR2 SYDVKM come from the germline V gene. The CDR3 length is 14 residues. CDR3 in amino acids: CASSWDRGSYEQYF. As DNA, the CDR3 is TGTGCCAGCAGTTGGGACAGGGGCTCCTACGAGCAGTACTTC.

V is TRBV28 and J is TRBJ2-7; 9 bases match TRBD1. V shed 7 bases, J shed 4 bases, and the junction held 11 bases outside the gene matches. CDR1 and CDR2 (germline): MDHEN, SYDVKM. This CDR3 has 15 amino acids. As DNA, the CDR3 is TGTGCCAGCACCACACCGGGACAGGGAAAATACGAGCAGTACTTC. This codes for CASTTPGQGKYEQYF.

This CDR3 reads CASSHRPTSGRPRNTGELFF. The CDR3 bases are TGTGCCAGCAGCCACCGCCCAACTAGCGGGAGGCCAAGGAACACCGGGGAGCTGTTTTTT. The chain recombines TRBV7-3 with TRBJ2-2; 12 bases line up with TRBD2. Germline loops: CDR1 SGHTA, CDR2 FQGTGA. Losses at the gene ends were 5 bases for V and 1 base for J; bases not matched to a gene: 14. This CDR3 contains 20 residues.

This clonotype was recorded a few times. The V call is TRBV24-1, the J call TRBJ2-3; 13 bases map to TRBD2. The CDR3 runs 20 residues. The germline CDR1 and CDR2 sequences are KGHDR and SFDVKD. The V segment lost 4 bases and the J segment 2 bases; nucleotides outside the gene matches: 14. The DNA for the CDR3 is TGTGCCACCAGTGACCCCGGATGGACTAGCGGGAGTCGCCTCACAGATACGCAGTATTTT. Its translation: CATSDPGWTSGSRLTDTQYF.

The rearrangement joins TRBV25-1 to TRBJ2-1; 8 bases are shared with TRBD2. CDR3 length: 16 amino acids. From germline, CDR1 is MGHDK and CDR2 SYGVNS. After removal of 1 base from V and 4 bases from J, the junction contained 6 bases not matched to a gene. This CDR3 is CASSELSGSEYNEQFF. The CDR3 bases are TGTGCCAGCAGTGAATTAAGCGGGAGTGAGTACAATGAGCAGTTCTTC.

This clonotype was observed a few times. CDR3 protein: CAWSGGYNEQFF. CDR3 nucleotide sequence: TGTGCCTGGAGCGGCGGCTACAATGAGCAGTTCTTC. The chain carries TRBV30 and TRBJ2-1, with D unresolved. The CDR3 covers 12 residues. Trimming took off 3 bases at V and 3 bases at J, with 6 bases between the two ends. Germline CDR1 reads GTSNPN; CDR2 reads SVGIG (reference sequence).

This clonotype was counted ten times or more. The gene calls are TRBV28 and TRBJ1-4; D uncertain. V was clipped by 9 bases and J by 4 bases, with 12 bases between them. The germline CDR1 and CDR2 sequences are MDHEN and SYDVKM. This CDR3 spans 13 amino acids. CDR3 coding DNA: TGTGCCAGTTTCCGTCGGCGTAATGAAAAACTGTTTTTT. Translating gives CASFRRRNEKLFF.

In the case of this clonotype: This may arise from a read error, as a much more abundant clone is one base away. The V gene is TRBV7-2, the J gene TRBJ2-7; 7 positions agree with TRBD1. Germline lookup yields CDR1 SGHTA and CDR2 FQGNSA. The CDR3 is 14 amino acids. V shed 2 bases, J shed 4 bases, and the junction held 5 bases outside the gene matches. CDR3 nucleotides: TGTGCCAGCAGCTTACCGGGACAGAAGTACGAGCAGTACTTC. It is translated as CASSLPGQKYEQYF.

This clonotype showed up just a few times. The chain links TRBV4-3 to TRBJ2-7; possibly TRBD1 for D (5 bases). Per germline, CDR1 LGHNA and CDR2 YSLEER. Trimming removed 0 bases at V and 0 bases at J, with 12 bases between. CDR3 size: 16 residues. The CDR3 DNA follows: TGCGCCAGCAGCCAAGATCGGACAAGTGGCTCCTACGAGCAGTACTTC. Translation gives CASSQDRTSGSYEQYF.

The chain employs TRBV2 and TRBJ1-1, with D hard to call. Looked up from germline, CDR1 is SNHLY and CDR2 is FYNNEI. CDR3 length: 11 residues. The ends were cut back, 7 bases at V and 8 bases at J, with 11 bases in the middle. The CDR3 region is CASIISGEAFF. The CDR3 DNA reads TGTGCCAGCATTATCTCAGGCGAAGCTTTCTTT. Together with reference TRBV2 and TRBJ1-1, the CDR3 gives the full variable domain: EPEVTQTPSHQVTQMGQEVILRCVPISNHLYFYWYRQILGQKVEFLVSFYNNEISEKSEIFDDQFSVERPDGSNFTLKIRSTKLEDSAMYFCASIISGEAFFGQGTRLTVV.

This chain joins TRBV10-3 and TRBJ2-7, with TRBD1 identical over 7 bases. Germline loops: CDR1 ENHRY, CDR2 SYGVKD. Losses at the gene ends were 6 bases for V and 0 bases for J; bases not matched to a gene: 17. The CDR3 spans 18 residues. CDR3 protein: CAISRLGPPGDSSYEQYF. The DNA of the CDR3 is TGTGCCATCAGCCGCTTAGGCCCCCCAGGGGACAGCTCCTACGAGCAGTACTTC.

The chain carries TRBV4-1 and TRBJ2-1; D not resolved. Germline CDR1 and CDR2: MGHRA and YSYEKL. The CDR3 has 13 residues. Trimming shortened V by 0 bases and J by 8 bases, and 8 bases separated the two germline ends. The CDR3 sequence: CASSQDNSDEQFF. In DNA, the CDR3 is TGCGCCAGCAGCCAAGACAATTCGGATGAGCAGTTCTTC.

The chain employs TRBV12-3 or TRBV12-4 and TRBJ2-7; 8 nucleotides match TRBD2. Trimming took 2 bases from V and 7 from J; bases not matched to a gene: 7. The CDR3 sequence is 14 residues long. The CDR3 here is CASSLIAGGGEQYF. The CDR3 DNA is TGTGCCAGCAGTTTAATCGCGGGGGGTGGGGAGCAGTACTTC.

This clonotype was found a few times. The chain has TRBV6-6 and TRBJ2-5; D remains ambiguous. The CDR3 has 12 amino acids. Germline V CDR1 and CDR2: MNHNY, SVGAGI (reference sequence). Trimming shortened V by 4 bases and J by 5 bases, and 8 bases separated the two germline ends. For the CDR3, the DNA is TGTGCCAGCAGTTGGTGGCGGGAGACCCAGTACTTC. Protein product: CASSWWRETQYF.